Each of the 10 T cell receptor beta chains below was sequenced from the same sample in a study of radiotherapy plus CTLA-4 blockade in lung cancer. Sequencing was performed with immunoSEQ multiplex PCR; in TCRdb, only in-frame clones are kept and a portion is missing. The table shows approximately 100,000 clones, with about 83% occurring only once. The source was peripheral blood, collected from a patient treated with radiotherapy plus ipilimumab. All receptors derive from a human donor with non-small cell lung cancer that progressed on radiotherapy plus ipilimumab. Some clones in this sample may be carry-over from other donors' samples.

The chain recombines TRBV19 with TRBJ1-2; 7 bases align to TRBD1. The CDR3 loop spans 13 amino acids. CDR1 is LNHDA and CDR2 is SQIVND in the germline V gene (reference sequence). V dropped 3 bases and J dropped 2; count of bases not matched to a gene: 0. The CDR3 DNA is TGTGCCAGTAGTATCAGGGGGAACTATGGCTACACCTTC. Its translation is CASSIRGNYGYTF.

This chain links TRBV5-1 with TRBJ1-3, with D perhaps matching TRBD1 (6 bases). Between the trimmed V and J ends, which lost 0 bases and 0 bases, there was a span of 13 bases. CDR3 length equals 17 residues. Germline V gene lookup returns CDR1 SGHRS and CDR2 YFSETQ. The CDR3 loop reads CASSLEAGARSGNTIYF. The CDR3 DNA reads as TGCGCCAGCAGCTTGGAGGCAGGGGCCCGCTCTGGAAACACCATATATTTT.

The chain is built from TRBV18 and TRBJ1-5, with D possibly TRBD1 on 6 matching bases. Per germline, CDR1 KGHSH and CDR2 LQKENI. This CDR3 contains 16 residues. Trimming cost V 1 base and J 2 bases, with 12 bases left between them. CDR3 bases: TGTGCCAGCTCACCACTATCAGGGGTTGGCAATCAGCCCCAGCATTTT. Encoded protein: CASSPLSGVGNQPQHF.

V and J are TRBV6-1 and TRBJ1-4; the match to TRBD1 covers 7 bases. The germline gives CDR1 MNHNS, CDR2 SASEGT. Trimming removed 1 base from V and 7 bases from J; junction bases left unmatched: 6. The CDR3 runs 15 residues. CDR3 sequence: CASSEGQGGSEKLFF. CDR3 sequence (DNA): TGTGCCAGCAGTGAAGGGCAGGGGGGTAGTGAAAAACTGTTTTTT.

The V gene is TRBV5-4, the J gene TRBJ2-2; the D is unclear. Deletions cut 5 bases from V and 0 bases from J, with 8 bases between. The CDR3 runs 14 residues. Looked up from germline, CDR1 is SGHNT and CDR2 is YYREEE (reference sequence). The CDR3, as DNA: TGTGCCAGCAGTTCTGCACCGAACACCGGGGAGCTGTTTTTT. Residues: CASSSAPNTGELFF.

This chain links TRBV7-6 with TRBJ1-2; possible D gene TRBD1, 5 bases. The CDR3 is 15 amino acids. Between the trimmed V and J ends, which lost 1 base and 0 bases, there was a span of 9 bases. From germline, CDR1 is SGHVS and CDR2 FNYEAQ. The CDR3 DNA follows: TGTGCCAGCAGCTTAGTGACAGAGACTAACTATGGCTACACCTTC. It encodes CASSLVTETNYGYTF.

In its sample, this clone was seen a few times. The chain uses TRBV6-1 and TRBJ2-7; D might be TRBD1 (5 bases). The germline V gene encodes CDR1 MNHNS and CDR2 SASEGT. V lost 10 bases, J lost 1 base, and 14 bases lay in between. The CDR3 loop spans 13 amino acids. CDR3 coding DNA: TGTGCCACCCTAATAACAGGTTCCTACGAGCAGTACTTC. Translation: CATLITGSYEQYF.

The chain combines TRBV7-8 with TRBJ1-6, with D possibly TRBD1 on 6 matching bases. CDR3 length: 16 residues. Trimming took 1 base from V and 9 from J, leaving 16 bases between them. CDR1 is SGHVS, CDR2 FQNEAQ, per germline. CDR3 region: CASSLGGAGGPSPLHF. The CDR3 bases are TGTGCCAGCAGCTTAGGTGGGGCGGGGGGCCCTTCACCCCTCCACTTT.

In DNA form, the CDR3 reads TGCGCCAGCAGCCAAGGCGTTTGGCAGGGCGGCACAGATACGCAGTATTTT. Protein product: CASSQGVWQGGTDTQYF. J is TRBJ2-3 and V is TRBV4-1; TRBD1 is a possible D gene (5 bases). This CDR3 contains 17 residues. Germline lookup yields CDR1 MGHRA and CDR2 YSYEKL. V was cut by 1 base and J by 1 base, with 15 bases left in between.

Only a few counts were recorded for this clone. This chain uses TRBV7-3 with TRBJ2-3; D gene uncertain. Trimming took off 0 bases at V and 4 bases at J, with 8 bases between the two ends. CDR1 is SGHTA, CDR2 FQGTGA, per germline. The CDR3 loop spans 14 amino acids. The CDR3 sequence: CASSLTYPSDTQYF. The CDR3 region has the DNA TGTGCCAGCAGCTTAACCTACCCTTCAGATACGCAGTATTTT.